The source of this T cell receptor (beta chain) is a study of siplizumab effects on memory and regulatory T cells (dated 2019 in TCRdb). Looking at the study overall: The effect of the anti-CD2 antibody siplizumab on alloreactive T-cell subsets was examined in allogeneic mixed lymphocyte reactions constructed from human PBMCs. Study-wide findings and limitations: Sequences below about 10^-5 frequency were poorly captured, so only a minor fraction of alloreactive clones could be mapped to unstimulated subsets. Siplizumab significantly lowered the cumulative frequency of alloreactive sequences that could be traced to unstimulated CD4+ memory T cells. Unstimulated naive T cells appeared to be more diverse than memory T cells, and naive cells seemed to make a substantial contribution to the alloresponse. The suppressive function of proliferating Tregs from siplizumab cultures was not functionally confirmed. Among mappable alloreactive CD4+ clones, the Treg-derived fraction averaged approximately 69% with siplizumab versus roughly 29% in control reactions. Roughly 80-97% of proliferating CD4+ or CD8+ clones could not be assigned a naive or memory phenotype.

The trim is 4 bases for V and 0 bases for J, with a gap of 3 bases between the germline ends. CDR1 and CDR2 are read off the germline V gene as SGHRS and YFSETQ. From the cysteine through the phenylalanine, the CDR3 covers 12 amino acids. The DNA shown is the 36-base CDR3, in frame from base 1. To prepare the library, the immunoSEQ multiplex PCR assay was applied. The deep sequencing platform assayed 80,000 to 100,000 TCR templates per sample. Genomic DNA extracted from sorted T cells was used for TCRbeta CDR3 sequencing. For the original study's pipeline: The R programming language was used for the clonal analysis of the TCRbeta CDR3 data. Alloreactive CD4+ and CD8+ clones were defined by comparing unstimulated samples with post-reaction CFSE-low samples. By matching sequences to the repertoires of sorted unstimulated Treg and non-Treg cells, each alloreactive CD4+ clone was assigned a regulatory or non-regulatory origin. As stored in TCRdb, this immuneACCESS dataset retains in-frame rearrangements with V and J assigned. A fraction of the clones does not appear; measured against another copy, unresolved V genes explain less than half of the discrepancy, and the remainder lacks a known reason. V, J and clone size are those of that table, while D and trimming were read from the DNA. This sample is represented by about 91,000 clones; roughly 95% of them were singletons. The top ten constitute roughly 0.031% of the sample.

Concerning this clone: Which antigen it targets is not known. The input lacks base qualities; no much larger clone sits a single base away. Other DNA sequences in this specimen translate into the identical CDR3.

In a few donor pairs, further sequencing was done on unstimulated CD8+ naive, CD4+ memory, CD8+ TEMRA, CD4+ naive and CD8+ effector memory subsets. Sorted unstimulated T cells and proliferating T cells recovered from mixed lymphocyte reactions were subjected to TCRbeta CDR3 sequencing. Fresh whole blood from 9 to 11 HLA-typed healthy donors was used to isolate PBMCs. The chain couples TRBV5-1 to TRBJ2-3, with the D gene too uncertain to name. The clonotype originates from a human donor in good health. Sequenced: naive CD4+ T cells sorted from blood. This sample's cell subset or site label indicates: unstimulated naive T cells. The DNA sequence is TGCGCCAGCAGCCCAAGCACAGATACGCAGTATTTT. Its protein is CASSPSTDTQYF.